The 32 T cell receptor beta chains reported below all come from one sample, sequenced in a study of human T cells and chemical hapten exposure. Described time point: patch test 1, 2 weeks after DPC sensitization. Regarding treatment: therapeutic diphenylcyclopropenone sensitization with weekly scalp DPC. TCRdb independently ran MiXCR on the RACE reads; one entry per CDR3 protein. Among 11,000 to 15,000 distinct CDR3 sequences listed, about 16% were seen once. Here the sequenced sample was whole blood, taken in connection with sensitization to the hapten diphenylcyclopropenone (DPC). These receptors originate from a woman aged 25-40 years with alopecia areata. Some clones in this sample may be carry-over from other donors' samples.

In nucleotides, the CDR3 is TGTGCCAGCTCCCCAGGCGCCTCCTACGAGCAGTACTTC. This encodes CASSPGASYEQYF. The V and J genes are TRBV18 and TRBJ2-7; D is unclear. This CDR3 spans 13 amino acids. Germline V gene data show CDR1 as KGHSH and CDR2 as LQKENI. Deletions cut 6 bases from V and 0 bases from J, with 9 bases between. Supplemented by reference TRBV18 and TRBJ2-7, the full variable domain reads NAGVMQNPRHLVRRRGQEARLRCSPMKGHSHVYWYRQLPEEGLKFMVYLQKENIIDESGMPKERFSAEFPKEGPSILRIQQVVRGDSAAYFCASSPGASYEQYFGPGTRLTVT.

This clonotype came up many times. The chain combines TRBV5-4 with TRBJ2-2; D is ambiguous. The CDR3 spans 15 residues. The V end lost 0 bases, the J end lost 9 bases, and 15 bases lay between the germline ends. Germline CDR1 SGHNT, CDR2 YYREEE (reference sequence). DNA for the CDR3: TGTGCCAGCAGCTTGGCAATGGCTACCTTTAGGGAGCTGTTTTTT. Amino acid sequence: CASSLAMATFRELFF.

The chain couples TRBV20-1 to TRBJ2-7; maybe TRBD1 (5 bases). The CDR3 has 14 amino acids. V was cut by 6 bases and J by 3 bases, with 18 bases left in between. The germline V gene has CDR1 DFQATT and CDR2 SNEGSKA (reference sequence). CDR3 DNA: TGCAGTGCGAAGCAGTACCAAGGGGTCTACGAGCAGTACTTC. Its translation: CSAKQYQGVYEQYF.

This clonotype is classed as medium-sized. The CDR3 region is CASSLSSNEQFF. In DNA form, the CDR3 reads TGTGCCAGCAGCCTATCGTCCAATGAGCAGTTCTTC. The V and J genes are TRBV6-2 or TRBV6-3 and TRBJ2-1; D uncertain. This CDR3 is built from 12 residues. The V gene lost 6 bases and the J gene lost 6 bases, with 9 bases spanning the gap. Germline CDR1 and CDR2: MNHEY and SVGEGT.

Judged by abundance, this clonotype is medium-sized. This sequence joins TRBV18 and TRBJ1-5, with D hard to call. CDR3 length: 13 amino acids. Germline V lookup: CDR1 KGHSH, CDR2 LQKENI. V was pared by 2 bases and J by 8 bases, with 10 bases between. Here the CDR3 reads CASSPTGTEPQHF. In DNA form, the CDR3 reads TGTGCCAGCTCACCAACGGGTACGGAGCCCCAGCATTTT.

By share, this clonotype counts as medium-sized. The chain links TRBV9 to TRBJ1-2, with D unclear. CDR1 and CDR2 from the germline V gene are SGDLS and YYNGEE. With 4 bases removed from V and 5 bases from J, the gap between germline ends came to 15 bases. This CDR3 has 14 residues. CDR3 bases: TGTGCCAGCAGCCCAAATAGACTTGGGTATGGCTACACCTTC. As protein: CASSPNRLGYGYTF.

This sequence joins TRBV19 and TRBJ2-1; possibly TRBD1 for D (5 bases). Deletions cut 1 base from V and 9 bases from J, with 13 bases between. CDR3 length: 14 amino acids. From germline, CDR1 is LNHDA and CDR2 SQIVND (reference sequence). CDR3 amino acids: CASSIVTARAEQFF. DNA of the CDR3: TGTGCCAGTAGTATAGTGACAGCCAGGGCTGAGCAGTTCTTC.

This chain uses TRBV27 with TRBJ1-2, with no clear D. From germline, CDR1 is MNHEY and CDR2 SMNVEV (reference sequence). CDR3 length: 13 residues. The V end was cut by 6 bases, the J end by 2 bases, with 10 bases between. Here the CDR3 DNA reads TGTGCCAGCAGGGGATCAGGAAACTATGGCTACACCTTC. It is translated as CASRGSGNYGYTF.

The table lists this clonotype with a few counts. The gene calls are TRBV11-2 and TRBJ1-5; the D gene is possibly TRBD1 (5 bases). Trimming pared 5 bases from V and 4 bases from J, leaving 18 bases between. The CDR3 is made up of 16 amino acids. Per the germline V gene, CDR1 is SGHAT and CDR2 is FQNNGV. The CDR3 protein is CASSPRQGGLNQPQHF. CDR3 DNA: TGTGCCAGCAGCCCGAGGCAGGGAGGGTTAAATCAGCCCCAGCATTTT.

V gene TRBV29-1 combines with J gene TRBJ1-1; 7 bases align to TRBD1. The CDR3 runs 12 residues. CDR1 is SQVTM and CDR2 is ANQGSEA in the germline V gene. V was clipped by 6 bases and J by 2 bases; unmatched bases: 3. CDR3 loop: CSVDRENTEAFF. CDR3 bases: TGCAGCGTCGACAGGGAAAACACTGAAGCTTTCTTT.

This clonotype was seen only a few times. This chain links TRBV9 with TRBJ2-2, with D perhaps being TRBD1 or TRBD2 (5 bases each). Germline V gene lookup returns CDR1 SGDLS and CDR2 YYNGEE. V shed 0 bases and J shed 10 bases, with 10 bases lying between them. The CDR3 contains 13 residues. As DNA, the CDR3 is TGTGCCAGCAGCGTAGTGAGGGACGTGGAGCTGTTTTTT. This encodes CASSVVRDVELFF. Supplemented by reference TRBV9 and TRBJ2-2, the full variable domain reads DSGVTQTPKHLITATGQRVTLRCSPRSGDLSVYWYQQSLDQGLQFLIQYYNGEERAKGNILERFSAQQFPDLHSELNLSSLELGDSALYFCASSVVRDVELFFGEGSRLTVL.

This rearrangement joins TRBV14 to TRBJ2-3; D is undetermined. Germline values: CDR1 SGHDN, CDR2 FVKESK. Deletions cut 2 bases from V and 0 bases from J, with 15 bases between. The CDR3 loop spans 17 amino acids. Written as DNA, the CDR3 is TGTGCCAGCAGCCAATTGTCCACCTGGGGTAGCACAGATACGCAGTATTTT. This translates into CASSQLSTWGSTDTQYF.

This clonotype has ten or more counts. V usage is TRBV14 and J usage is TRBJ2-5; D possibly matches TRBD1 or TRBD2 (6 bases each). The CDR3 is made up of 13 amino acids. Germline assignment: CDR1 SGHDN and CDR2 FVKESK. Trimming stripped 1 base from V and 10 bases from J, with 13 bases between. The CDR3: CASSQVTGAVQYF. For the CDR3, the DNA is TGTGCCAGCAGCCAAGTCACGGGGGCTGTCCAGTACTTC.

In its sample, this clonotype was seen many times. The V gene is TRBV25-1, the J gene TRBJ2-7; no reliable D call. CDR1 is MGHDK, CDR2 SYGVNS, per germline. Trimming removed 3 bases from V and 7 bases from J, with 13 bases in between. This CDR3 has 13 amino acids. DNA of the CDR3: TGTGCCAGCAGTGATTTGTCCCGCATGGAGCAGTACTTC. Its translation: CASSDLSRMEQYF.

CDR3 DNA sequence: TGCAGCGTGGGGGGCGATACGCAGTATTTT. Translation gives CSVGGDTQYF. The rearrangement joins TRBV29-1 to TRBJ2-3, with D perhaps given as TRBD1 or TRBD2 (6 bases each). The V and J ends lost 6 bases and 6 bases respectively, with 7 bases between them. CDR1 and CDR2 from the germline V gene are SQVTM and ANQGSEA. The CDR3 has 10 amino acids.

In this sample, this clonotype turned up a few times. The DNA of the CDR3 is TGTGCCAGCAGCCCCGCTTCCCCCGCGTACAATGAGCAGTTCTTC. This sequence encodes CASSPASPAYNEQFF. This sequence joins TRBV9 and TRBJ2-1; D is unresolved. V lost 4 bases to trimming and J lost 4 bases, with 15 bases between them. CDR1 is SGDLS and CDR2 is YYNGEE in the germline V gene. The length of the CDR3 is 15 residues.

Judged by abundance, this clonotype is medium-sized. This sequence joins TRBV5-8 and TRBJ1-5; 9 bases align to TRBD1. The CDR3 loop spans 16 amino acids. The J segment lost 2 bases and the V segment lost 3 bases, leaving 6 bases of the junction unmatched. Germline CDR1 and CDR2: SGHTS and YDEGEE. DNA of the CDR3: TGTGCCAGCAGCTCTTGGACAGGGGCAGGCAATCAGCCCCAGCATTTT. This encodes CASSSWTGAGNQPQHF.

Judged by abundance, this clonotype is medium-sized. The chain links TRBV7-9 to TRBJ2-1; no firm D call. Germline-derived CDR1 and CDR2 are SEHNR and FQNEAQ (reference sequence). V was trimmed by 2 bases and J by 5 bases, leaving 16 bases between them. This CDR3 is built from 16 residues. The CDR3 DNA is TGTGCCAGCAGCTTAATTGGGGTCTCTAAGGACAATGAGCAGTTCTTC. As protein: CASSLIGVSKDNEQFF.

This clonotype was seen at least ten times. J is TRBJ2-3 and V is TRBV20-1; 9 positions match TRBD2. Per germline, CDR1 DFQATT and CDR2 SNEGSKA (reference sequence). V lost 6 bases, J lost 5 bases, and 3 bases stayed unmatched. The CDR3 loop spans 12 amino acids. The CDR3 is CSAGLAQDTQYF. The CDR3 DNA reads TGCAGTGCCGGACTAGCGCAAGATACGCAGTATTTT.

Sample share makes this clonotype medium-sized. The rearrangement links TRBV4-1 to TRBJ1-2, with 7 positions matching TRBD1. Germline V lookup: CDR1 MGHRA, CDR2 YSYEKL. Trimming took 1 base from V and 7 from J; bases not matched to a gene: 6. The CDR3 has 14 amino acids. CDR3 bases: TGCGCCAGCAGCCAAGTCATCAGGGGGACTGGCTACACCTTC. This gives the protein CASSQVIRGTGYTF.

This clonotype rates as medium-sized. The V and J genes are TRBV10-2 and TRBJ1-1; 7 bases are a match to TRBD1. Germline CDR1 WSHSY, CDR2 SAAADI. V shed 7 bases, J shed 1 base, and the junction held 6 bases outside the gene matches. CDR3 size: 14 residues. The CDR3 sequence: CASNLGGANTEAFF. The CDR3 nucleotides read TGCGCCAGCAATTTAGGGGGCGCGAACACTGAAGCTTTCTTT.

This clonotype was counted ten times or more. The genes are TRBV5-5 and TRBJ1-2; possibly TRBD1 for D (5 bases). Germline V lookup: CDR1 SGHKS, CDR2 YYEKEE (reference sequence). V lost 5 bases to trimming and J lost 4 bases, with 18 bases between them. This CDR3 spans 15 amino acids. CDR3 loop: CASRSGRQGGYGYTF. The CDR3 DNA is TGTGCCAGCAGGTCCGGAAGGCAGGGAGGCTATGGCTACACCTTC. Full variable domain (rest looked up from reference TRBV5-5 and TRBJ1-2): DAGVTQSPTHLIKTRGQQVTLRCSPISGHKSVSWYQQVLGQGPQFIFQYYEKEERGRGNFPDRFSARQFPNYSSELNVNALLLGDSALYLCASRSGRQGGYGYTFGSGTRLTVV.

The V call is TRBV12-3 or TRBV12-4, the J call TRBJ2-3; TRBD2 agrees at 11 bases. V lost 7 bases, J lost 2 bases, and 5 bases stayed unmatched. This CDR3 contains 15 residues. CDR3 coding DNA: TGTGCCAGCACTACTAGCGGGGGAGCCACAGATACGCAGTATTTT. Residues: CASTTSGGATDTQYF.

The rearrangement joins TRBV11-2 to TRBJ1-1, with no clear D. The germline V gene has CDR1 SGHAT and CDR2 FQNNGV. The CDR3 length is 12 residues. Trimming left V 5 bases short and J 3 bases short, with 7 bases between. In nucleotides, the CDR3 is TGTGCCAGCAGCCGAAGGCACACTGAAGCTTTCTTT. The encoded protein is CASSRRHTEAFF.

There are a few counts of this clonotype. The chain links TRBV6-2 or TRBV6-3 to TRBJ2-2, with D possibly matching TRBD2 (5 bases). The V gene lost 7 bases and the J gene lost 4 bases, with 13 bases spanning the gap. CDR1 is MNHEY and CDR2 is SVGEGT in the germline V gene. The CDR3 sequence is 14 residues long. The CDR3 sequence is CASTDSRGTGELFF. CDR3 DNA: TGTGCCAGCACGGACTCCAGAGGCACCGGGGAGCTGTTTTTT.

The CDR3 here is CASSYTGTRRNEQFF. CDR3 DNA sequence: TGTGCCAGCAGTTATACCGGGACTAGACGCAATGAGCAGTTCTTC. J is TRBJ2-1 and V is TRBV11-2, with TRBD2 matching 8 bases. The CDR3 is 15 residues long. V dropped 6 bases and J dropped 6; count of bases not matched to a gene: 10. Germline CDR1 and CDR2: SGHAT and FQNNGV.

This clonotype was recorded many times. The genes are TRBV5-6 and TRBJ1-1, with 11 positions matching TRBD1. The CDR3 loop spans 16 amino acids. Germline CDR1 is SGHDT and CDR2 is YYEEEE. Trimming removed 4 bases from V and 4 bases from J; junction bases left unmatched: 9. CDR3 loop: CASSTGQGAPGTEAFF. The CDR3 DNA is TGTGCCAGCAGCACTGGACAGGGGGCACCGGGCACTGAAGCTTTCTTT.

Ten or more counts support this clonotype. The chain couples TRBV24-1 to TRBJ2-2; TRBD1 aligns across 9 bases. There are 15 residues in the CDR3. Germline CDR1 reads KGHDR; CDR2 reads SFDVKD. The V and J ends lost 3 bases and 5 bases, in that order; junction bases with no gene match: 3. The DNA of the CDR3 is TGTGCCACCAGTGATCCGGGACAGGGTACCGGGGAGCTGTTTTTT. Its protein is CATSDPGQGTGELFF.

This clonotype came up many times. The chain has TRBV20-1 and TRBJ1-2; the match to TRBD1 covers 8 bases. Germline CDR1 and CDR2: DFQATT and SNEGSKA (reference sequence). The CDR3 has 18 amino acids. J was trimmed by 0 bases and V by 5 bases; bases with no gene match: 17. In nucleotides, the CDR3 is TGCAGTGCTGAAGACCGGGACAGGAGAATTGAGTCTAACTATGGCTACACCTTC. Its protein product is CSAEDRDRRIESNYGYTF.

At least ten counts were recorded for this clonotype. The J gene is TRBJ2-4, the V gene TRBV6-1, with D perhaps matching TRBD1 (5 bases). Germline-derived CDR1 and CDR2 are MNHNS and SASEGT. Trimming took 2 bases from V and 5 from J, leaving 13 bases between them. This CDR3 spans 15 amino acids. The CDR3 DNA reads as TGTGCCAGCAGTGAAACGGTGCAGGGCCAAAACATTCAGTACTTC. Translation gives CASSETVQGQNIQYF.

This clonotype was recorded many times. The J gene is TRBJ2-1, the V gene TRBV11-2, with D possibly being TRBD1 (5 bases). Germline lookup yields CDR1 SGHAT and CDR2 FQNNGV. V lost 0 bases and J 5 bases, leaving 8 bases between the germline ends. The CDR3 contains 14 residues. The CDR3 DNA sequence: TGTGCCAGCAGCTTAGAGGCCAGGGACAATGAGCAGTTCTTC. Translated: CASSLEARDNEQFF.

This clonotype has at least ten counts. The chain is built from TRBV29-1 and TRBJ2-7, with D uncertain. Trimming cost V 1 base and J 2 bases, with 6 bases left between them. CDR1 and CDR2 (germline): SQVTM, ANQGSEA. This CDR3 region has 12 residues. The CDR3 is CSVEVDPYEQYF. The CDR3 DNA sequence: TGCAGCGTTGAAGTCGATCCCTACGAGCAGTACTTC.